This T cell receptor (beta chain) was recorded in a study of cytomegalovirus exposure and HLA in healthy donors. General observations from the study: Reportedly, diagnosis of cytomegalovirus status by the classifier showed high specificity and sensitivity. A later analysis found common viral pathogens apparently linked to several of the most significant clusters.

This clone showed up just a few times. Its antigen is unidentified. Use of 60 Vbeta and 13 Jbeta primers characterized the PCR. Assay used: immunoSEQ multiplex PCR; TCRdb lists only in-frame clones, some missing. The table shows 120,000 to 150,000 clones, with more than 80% occurring only once. The CDR3 loop spans 16 amino acids. In germline, CDR1 is ENHRY, CDR2 SYGVKD. Trimming removed 2 bases from V and 3 bases from J, with 17 bases in between. This TCR was recovered from a woman between 40 and 55 years old in good health and CMV-seropositive. The V and J genes are TRBV10-3 and TRBJ2-7; TRBD1 is a possible D gene (7 bases). The sample taken for sequencing was PBMCs. The CDR3 reads CAISEGFTGEVYEQYF. CDR3 in DNA: TGTGCCATCAGTGAGGGCTTTACAGGGGAGGTCTACGAGCAGTACTTC.